The entry below describes one TCR beta chain. Antigen specificity is unknown. The data were obtained in a study of cytomegalovirus exposure and HLA in healthy donors. The CDR3 spans 15 residues. Trimming removed 0 bases from V and 4 bases from J; junction bases left unmatched: 4. Germline V CDR1 and CDR2: SGDLS, YYNGEE. Overall study findings and caveats: Most TCR sequences showed up rarely, but some public TCRs showed up in many donors. The listing of roughly 160 TCR beta chains classed them as cytomegalovirus-associated.

The PCR was carried out with 60 Vbeta primers and 13 Jbeta primers. Only in-frame clones appear in the TCRdb table, and some are missing; sequencing was by immunoSEQ multiplex PCR. This sample has about 140,000 clones, with 82% found just once. The TCR sequence derives from a young man in good health and CMV-seropositive. The chain couples TRBV9 to TRBJ1-3, with TRBD1 matching over 7 bases. Sequencing used PBMCs. The CDR3 nucleotides read TGTGCCAGCAGCGTAGAGGGGGCGAGGGGAAACACCATATATTTT. Protein product: CASSVEGARGNTIYF.